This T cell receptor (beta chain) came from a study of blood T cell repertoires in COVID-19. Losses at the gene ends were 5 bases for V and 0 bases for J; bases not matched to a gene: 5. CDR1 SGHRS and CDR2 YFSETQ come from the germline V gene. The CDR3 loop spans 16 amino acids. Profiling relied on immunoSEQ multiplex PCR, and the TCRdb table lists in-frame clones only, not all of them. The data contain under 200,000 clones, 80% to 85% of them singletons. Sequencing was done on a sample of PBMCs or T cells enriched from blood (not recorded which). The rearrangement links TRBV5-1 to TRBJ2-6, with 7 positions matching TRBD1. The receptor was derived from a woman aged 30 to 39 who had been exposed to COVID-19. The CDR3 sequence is CASRAQGNSGANVLTF. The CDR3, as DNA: TGCGCCAGCAGGGCACAGGGGAACTCTGGGGCCAACGTCCTGACTTTC.